What follows describes a single T cell receptor (beta chain). This record comes from a study of blood T cell repertoires in COVID-19. Germline V lookup: CDR1 LNHDA, CDR2 SQIVND (reference sequence). This CDR3 comprises 18 residues. The J segment lost 0 bases and the V segment lost 5 bases, leaving 7 bases of the junction unmatched. Method: immunoSEQ multiplex PCR; TCRdb's copy keeps in-frame clones and lacks some. Among around 150,000 clones listed, 65% to 90% were seen once. J is TRBJ2-1 and V is TRBV19, with 13 bases fitting TRBD2. The source is a man between 60 and 75 years old with acute or convalescent COVID-19. The material sequenced was peripheral blood. The CDR3 sequence: CASSDWTSGGYSYNEQFF. The CDR3 nucleotides are TGTGCCAGTAGTGATTGGACTAGCGGGGGATACTCCTACAATGAGCAGTTCTTC.